The TCR beta chain described here comes from a study of shared clonotypes between healthy human individuals. Study as a whole: Donor composition was a couple of women and three men, aged 18 to 49.

In regard to this clone: Its antigen remains unidentified.

The CDR3 covers 17 residues. Trimming took 2 bases from V and 0 from J; bases not matched to a gene: 1. Per germline, CDR1 MDHEN and CDR2 SYDVKM. Broader study findings: Donor clonotype sharing was expected to depend on sequencing depth. Naive CD4 clonotypes were shared across a few donors at about 5%. Richness estimates generally favored naive over memory subsets.

Positive CCR7 selection of CD45RO-negative cells yielded the naive CD8 cells, and terminally differentiated effector memory CD45RA+ cells were excluded. Assay used: immunoSEQ multiplex PCR; TCRdb lists only in-frame clones, some missing. The sample contains 500,000 to 700,000 clones, around 96% of which appear only once. The source material was naive CD8+ T cells sorted from blood. This chain links TRBV28 with TRBJ2-1, with 13 nucleotides matching TRBD2. The receptor comes from a woman in her twenties or thirties in good health. The CDR3 coding sequence is TGTGCCAGCAGTTTAGGGACTAGCGGGGTCTCCTACAATGAGCAGTTCTTC. Translation gives CASSLGTSGVSYNEQFF.